The 31 T cell receptor beta chains in this list originate from one sample, sequenced in a study of molecular identifiers for immune sequencing clone quantification (dated by TCRdb to the late 2010s). Library preparation employed PCR. Data came from a NextSeq 500. TCRdb reanalyzed the raw reads on its own, using fastp at Q25 for trimming and MiXCR for clone calling, and kept in-frame beta chains. Entries that share a CDR3 protein sequence are merged under the most common genes and DNA. The sample data list a few hundred thousand distinct CDR3 sequences, and about a quarter of these were observed just once. The ten largest make up approximately 0.76% of the sample. The specimen was naive CD8+ T cells from blood, with Jurkat cell RNA spiked in. The intended sense of this specimen's cell subset or site label: FACS-sorted CD8+CD4-CCR7+CD45RA+ naive T cells. These receptors were taken from a human donor in good health. Some libraries in this study had Jurkat cell RNA spiked in.

In this sample, this clonotype turned up many times. The chain couples TRBV15 to TRBJ2-7; 9 bases match TRBD2. CDR1 and CDR2 from the germline V gene are LNHNV and YYDKDF (reference sequence). The CDR3 is made up of 16 amino acids. With 0 bases clipped from V and 7 bases from J, the junction kept 10 bases outside the gene matches. The DNA for the CDR3 is TGTGCCACCAGCAGAGATCGAACTAGCGGGTTATGGGAGCAGTACTTC. Amino acid sequence: CATSRDRTSGLWEQYF.

This clonotype was recorded at least ten times. V and J are TRBV29-1 and TRBJ2-2, with 8 bases identical to TRBD1. This CDR3 contains 15 residues. CDR1 and CDR2 (germline): SQVTM, ANQGSEA. V dropped 0 bases and J dropped 6; count of bases not matched to a gene: 6. The CDR3 sequence: CSVEDPGQGPGELFF. CDR3 bases: TGCAGCGTTGAAGATCCCGGACAGGGTCCCGGGGAGCTGTTTTTT.

This clonotype came up a few times. This chain joins TRBV30 and TRBJ2-7; D is unclear. Trimming pared 0 bases from V and 1 base from J, leaving 4 bases between. Germline lookup yields CDR1 GTSNPN and CDR2 SVGIG (reference sequence). The CDR3 has 12 residues. CDR3 loop: CAWSVESYEQYF. CDR3 DNA: TGTGCCTGGAGTGTGGAGTCCTACGAGCAGTACTTC.

This clonotype was picked up many times. This chain connects TRBV20-1 to TRBJ2-7; 8 nucleotides agree with TRBD2. Losses at the gene ends were 0 bases for V and 2 bases for J; bases not matched to a gene: 9. The CDR3 is made up of 16 amino acids. From germline, CDR1 is DFQATT and CDR2 SNEGSKA (reference sequence). CDR3 loop: CSARDSGAGRTYEQYF. In nucleotides, the CDR3 is TGCAGTGCTAGAGATAGCGGGGCGGGGAGAACCTACGAGCAGTACTTC.

This clonotype was observed once. The conserved closing phenylalanine or tryptophan is absent in this CDR3, likely reflecting a read error. This rearrangement joins TRBV20-1 to TRBJ2-1; D not certain. V gave up 3 bases and J gave up 2 bases, with 8 bases separating them. There are 13 residues in the CDR3. Looked up from germline, CDR1 is DFQATT and CDR2 is SNEGSKA (reference sequence). The CDR3: CSASDRTYNEQFV. CDR3 DNA: TGCAGTGCTAGCGATCGAACCTACAATGAGCAGTTCGTC.

V usage is TRBV20-1 and J usage is TRBJ2-7; 11 bases match TRBD1. This CDR3 is built from 13 residues. Losses at the gene ends were 5 bases for V and 6 bases for J; bases not matched to a gene: 6. CDR1 is DFQATT, CDR2 SNEGSKA, per germline (reference sequence). The CDR3 DNA reads TGCAGTGCTCAACCAGGGACAGGGGGCGAGCAGTACTTC. Encoded protein: CSAQPGTGGEQYF.

V usage is TRBV19 and J usage is TRBJ2-1; 8 bases match TRBD1. This CDR3 is 13 amino acids long. CDR1 is LNHDA, CDR2 SQIVND, per germline (reference sequence). V shed 6 bases, J shed 5 bases, and the junction held 3 bases outside the gene matches. As DNA, the CDR3 is TGTGCCAGTAGCCGGACAGGGAACAATGAGCAGTTCTTC. This encodes CASSRTGNNEQFF. The variable domain in full, completed from reference TRBV19 and TRBJ2-1, reads DGGITQSPKYLFRKEGQNVTLSCEQNLNHDAMYWYRQDPGQGLRLIYYSQIVNDFQKGDIAEGYSVSREKKESFPLTVTSAQKNPTAFYLCASSRTGNNEQFFGPGTRLTVL.

Note on this clonotype: A clone one base away is much larger, so this may be a read error. V and J are TRBV12-3 or TRBV12-4 and TRBJ2-1, with D perhaps matching TRBD2 (6 bases). The V and J ends lost 5 bases and 6 bases respectively, with 17 bases between them. The CDR3 consists of 15 residues. The CDR3 DNA reads as TGTGCCAGCAGTCTCCCCGCGGGACTGGGCAATGAGCAGTTCTTC. Translated, it gives CASSLPAGLGNEQFF.

A remark on this clonotype: A much larger clone differs by one base, so this may be a read error. This rearrangement joins TRBV5-3 to TRBJ1-2; 7 bases map to TRBD1. TRBV5-3 is annotated as an ORF whose role is uncertain. The length of the CDR3 is 13 residues. J gave up 3 bases and V 8 bases, and 7 bases lay outside the gene matches. The CDR3 region has the DNA TGTGCCAGCAACCGACAGGGCCACTATGGCTACACCTTC. Amino acid sequence: CASNRQGHYGYTF.

To note about this clonotype: With a much larger clone just one base away, this may be a read error. The chain links TRBV5-1 to TRBJ1-1; D gene unclear. The CDR3 spans 16 residues. The V gene's germline CDR1 is SGHRS and CDR2 YFSETQ. CDR3 loop: CASSLAGISLNTEALF. The CDR3 bases are TGCGCCAGCAGCTTGGCCGGAATCAGCCTGAACACTGAAGCTCTCTTT.

This chain's CDR3 is CSAGGQPDSNQPQHF. The CDR3 region has the DNA TGCAGTGCCGGTGGACAGCCTGATAGCAATCAGCCCCAGCATTTT. The chain uses TRBV20-1 and TRBJ1-5, with D possibly matching TRBD1 (6 bases). Germline CDR1 and CDR2: DFQATT and SNEGSKA (reference sequence). V gave up 6 bases and J gave up 0 bases, with 15 bases separating them. This CDR3 has 15 residues.

This clonotype was counted many times. The rearrangement links TRBV7-9 to TRBJ1-1; no firm D call. Between the trimmed V and J ends, which lost 7 bases and 0 bases, there was a span of 15 bases. This CDR3 contains 15 residues. Germline loops: CDR1 SEHNR, CDR2 FQNEAQ (reference sequence). The CDR3 DNA sequence: TGTGCCAGCAACCCTTCCCGAGAAATGAACACTGAAGCTTTCTTT. Protein sequence: CASNPSREMNTEAFF. Using reference TRBV7-9 and TRBJ1-1 for the parts outside the CDR3, the full variable domain is DTGVSQNPRHKITKRGQNVTFRCDPISEHNRLYWYRQTLGQGPEFLTYFQNEAQLEKSRLLSDRFSAERPKGSFSTLEIQRTEQGDSAMYLCASNPSREMNTEAFFGQGTRLTVV.

The gene calls are TRBV4-3 and TRBJ2-1, with 8 bases lining up with TRBD1. Germline lookup yields CDR1 LGHNA and CDR2 YSLEER. J lost 8 bases, V lost 4 bases, and 7 bases had no gene match. This CDR3 region has 14 residues. The CDR3 reads CASSPQRTGYEQFF. In nucleotides, the CDR3 is TGCGCCAGCAGCCCACAACGGACAGGGTATGAGCAGTTCTTC.

This clonotype has at least ten counts. Relative to the germline gene, one junction end is altered; a read error may explain this. The rearrangement links TRBV7-7 to TRBJ2-2, with TRBD2 matching 8 bases. The CDR3 loop spans 15 amino acids. Germline lookup yields CDR1 SSHAT and CDR2 FNYEAQ (reference sequence). The CDR3 DNA follows: TGTGCTAGCAGCCACATTAGCGGGATGGACGGGGAGCTGTTTTTT. This codes for CASSHISGMDGELFF.

V and J are TRBV5-8 and TRBJ2-7; D possibly corresponds to TRBD2 (6 bases). The CDR3 loop spans 14 amino acids. V was trimmed by 4 bases and J by 3 bases, leaving 14 bases between them. Germline values: CDR1 SGHTS, CDR2 YDEGEE. CDR3 sequence (DNA): TGTGCCAGCAGCCCAAACGGAGGGGTCTACGAGCAGTACTTC. Translated, it gives CASSPNGGVYEQYF.

This clonotype was seen once. In DNA, the CDR3 is TGTGCCTGGGGTGAACCCTACAATGAGCAGTTCTTC. Encoded protein: CAWGEPYNEQFF. This rearrangement joins TRBV30 to TRBJ2-1, with no clear D. Trimming stripped 5 bases from V and 2 bases from J, with 7 bases between. Germline lookup yields CDR1 GTSNPN and CDR2 SVGIG (reference sequence). This CDR3 is built from 12 residues.

This clonotype appeared a few times. This chain links TRBV19 with TRBJ2-5; the match to TRBD2 covers 13 bases. With V trimmed by 0 bases and J by 1 base, 2 bases remained unmatched. Looked up from germline, CDR1 is LNHDA and CDR2 is SQIVND (reference sequence). The CDR3 runs 17 residues. CDR3 sequence reads: CASSIDWTSGGQETQYF. CDR3 DNA sequence: TGTGCCAGTAGTATAGATTGGACTAGCGGGGGCCAAGAGACCCAGTACTTC.

There are a few counts of this clonotype. This rearrangement joins TRBV30 to TRBJ2-7; D may be TRBD2 (5 bases). Germline CDR1 and CDR2: GTSNPN and SVGIG (reference sequence). The CDR3 extends over 13 amino acids. Trimming pared 5 bases from V and 2 bases from J, leaving 13 bases between. The CDR3 loop is CAWEGLTAYEQYF. CDR3 in DNA: TGTGCCTGGGAGGGCCTAACCGCCTACGAGCAGTACTTC.

The chain links TRBV19 to TRBJ1-1, with 10 bases matching TRBD1. The CDR3 has 17 residues. Trimming removed 5 bases from V and 0 bases from J; junction bases left unmatched: 9. The germline CDR1 and CDR2 sequences are LNHDA and SQIVND (reference sequence). Written as DNA, the CDR3 is TGTGCCAGTAGTGCGGACAGGGGGGATTTGGTGAACACTGAAGCTTTCTTT. Translation: CASSADRGDLVNTEAFF.

This clonotype was picked up a small number of times. The J gene is TRBJ1-2, the V gene TRBV7-2; possibly TRBD1 for D (5 bases). The germline V gene encodes CDR1 SGHTA and CDR2 FQGNSA. Trimming removed 7 bases at V and 10 bases at J, with 16 bases between. The CDR3 extends over 12 amino acids. The chain's CDR3 is CASTMTDPDYTF. CDR3 in DNA: TGTGCCAGCACTATGACAGACCCTGACTACACCTTC.

The chain couples TRBV5-6 to TRBJ2-3; weak D call: TRBD2 (5 bases). This CDR3 region has 13 residues. The V and J ends lost 2 bases and 6 bases respectively, with 10 bases between them. The germline gives CDR1 SGHDT, CDR2 YYEEEE. CDR3 sequence reads: CASSFGRRDTQYF. The CDR3 nucleotides are TGTGCCAGCAGCTTTGGGCGGAGGGATACGCAGTATTTT.

The CDR3 nucleotides read TGCGCCAGCAGTGAAGTCGGGCAGGTCCCAGATACGCAGTATTTT. Its protein product is CASSEVGQVPDTQYF. The rearrangement uses TRBV10-1 and TRBJ2-3, with no clear D. The CDR3 has 15 residues. V shed 3 bases and J shed 4 bases, with 14 bases lying between them. Germline assignment: CDR1 WNHNN and CDR2 SYGVQD (reference sequence).

This clonotype occurred a few times. The V call is TRBV7-9, the J call TRBJ2-7; either TRBD1 or TRBD2 may supply D (5 bases each). This CDR3 is built from 14 residues. The V gene lost 4 bases and the J gene lost 5 bases, with 15 bases spanning the gap. Looked up from germline, CDR1 is SEHNR and CDR2 is FQNEAQ (reference sequence). CDR3 region: CASSSPGAMNEQYF. The DNA of the CDR3 is TGTGCCAGCAGCTCCCCCGGGGCGATGAACGAGCAGTACTTC.

This clonotype has at least ten counts. The CDR3 loop reads CASSSGRGKLFF. The CDR3 DNA sequence: TGTGCCAGCAGCTCCGGTCGTGGAAAACTGTTTTTT. The chain uses TRBV13 and TRBJ1-4; D unresolved. The ends were cut back, 4 bases at V and 10 bases at J, with 10 bases in the middle. Germline CDR1 is PRHDT and CDR2 is FYEKMQ (reference sequence). The CDR3 length is 12 residues. The entire variable domain, with the rest obtained from reference TRBV13 and TRBJ1-4, is as follows: AAGVIQSPRHLIKEKRETATLKCYPIPRHDTVYWYQQGPGQDPQFLISFYEKMQSDKGSIPDRFSAQQFSDYHSELNMSSLELGDSALYFCASSSGRGKLFFGSGTQLSVL.

This clonotype has a count of ten or more. This chain connects TRBV7-9 to TRBJ2-7; D not certain. The germline CDR1 and CDR2 sequences are SEHNR and FQNEAQ (reference sequence). There are 13 residues in the CDR3. The germline V and J ends were trimmed by 5 bases and 4 bases, with 12 bases remaining between them. The CDR3 DNA sequence: TGTGCCAGCAGCGTAGTTGACCAATACGAGCAGTACTTC. It translates to CASSVVDQYEQYF.

The chain links TRBV12-3 or TRBV12-4 to TRBJ2-5; D possibly matches TRBD1 or TRBD2 (5 bases each). The CDR3 is made up of 14 amino acids. V lost 6 bases, J lost 5 bases, and 16 bases lay in between. The CDR3 loop is CASRPGPGPETQYF. In DNA, the CDR3 is TGTGCCAGCAGGCCGGGACCGGGGCCGGAGACCCAGTACTTC.

This clonotype appeared many times. This CDR3 reads CSVEGQGGSEQYF. The CDR3 coding sequence is TGCAGCGTTGAGGGACAGGGGGGAAGCGAGCAGTACTTC. This sequence joins TRBV29-1 and TRBJ2-7; 11 bases agree with TRBD1. V dropped 3 bases and J dropped 6; count of bases not matched to a gene: 4. The CDR3 is 13 residues long. Germline V CDR1 and CDR2: SQVTM, ANQGSEA.

The V call is TRBV10-2, the J call TRBJ2-7, with D unclear. V lost 4 bases, J lost 0 bases, and 13 bases lay in between. Germline V lookup: CDR1 WSHSY, CDR2 SAAADI. The CDR3 has 15 amino acids. CDR3 nucleotide sequence: TGCGCCAGCAGTGCCCCGGGCAGGAGCTCCTACGAGCAGTACTTC. Translated: CASSAPGRSSYEQYF.

The chain carries TRBV5-6 and TRBJ1-1; D call uncertain. The CDR3 sequence is 12 residues long. The V gene lost 4 bases and the J gene lost 6 bases, with 10 bases spanning the gap. Germline assignment: CDR1 SGHDT and CDR2 YYEEEE. The CDR3 DNA is TGTGCCAGCAGCATCGGAGGGTCTGAAGCTTTCTTT. As protein: CASSIGGSEAFF.

The chain links TRBV7-3 to TRBJ2-1, with 8 bases fitting TRBD2. CDR3 length: 14 amino acids. V was pared by 5 bases and J by 4 bases, with 4 bases of the junction left unmatched. CDR1 and CDR2 from the germline V gene are SGHTA and FQGTGA. The CDR3 coding sequence is TGTGCCAGCAGCCCGACGGGGGGGTACAATGAGCAGTTCTTC. Translating gives CASSPTGGYNEQFF.

This chain joins TRBV5-1 and TRBJ2-7; 9 bases line up with TRBD1. Germline lookup yields CDR1 SGHRS and CDR2 YFSETQ. V lost 4 bases and J lost 2; bases outside the gene matches: 10. This CDR3 spans 16 amino acids. The CDR3 reads CASSPTTGGYTYEQYF. The CDR3 nucleotides are TGCGCCAGCAGCCCAACCACAGGGGGCTACACCTACGAGCAGTACTTC.